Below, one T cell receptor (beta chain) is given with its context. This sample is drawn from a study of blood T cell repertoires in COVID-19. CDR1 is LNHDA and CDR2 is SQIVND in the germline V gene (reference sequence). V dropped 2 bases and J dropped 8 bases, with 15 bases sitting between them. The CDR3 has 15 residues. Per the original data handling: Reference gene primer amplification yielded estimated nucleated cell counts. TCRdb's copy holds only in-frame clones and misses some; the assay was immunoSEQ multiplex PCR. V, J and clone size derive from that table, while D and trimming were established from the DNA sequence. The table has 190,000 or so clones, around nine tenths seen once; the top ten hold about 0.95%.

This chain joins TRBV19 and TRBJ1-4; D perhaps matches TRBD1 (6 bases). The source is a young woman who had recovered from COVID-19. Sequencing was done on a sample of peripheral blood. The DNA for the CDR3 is TGTGCCAGTAGTATAAGCAGGGGTAGGGCCGAAAAACTGTTTTTT. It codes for CASSISRGRAEKLFF. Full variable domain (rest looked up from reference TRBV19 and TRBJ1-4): DGGITQSPKYLFRKEGQNVTLSCEQNLNHDAMYWYRQDPGQGLRLIYYSQIVNDFQKGDIAEGYSVSREKKESFPLTVTSAQKNPTAFYLCASSISRGRAEKLFFGSGTQLSVL.